The following is a TCR beta chain sequence with its context. What antigen it recognizes has not been identified. No base-level quality is on record; no much larger clone is a single base apart. TCR CDR3 regions were amplified from genomic DNA by multiplex PCR using the deep immunoSEQ assay. For each cell subset, the extracted genomic DNA was distributed evenly across all wells of several immunoSEQ 96-well plates, and each plate served as one replicate. For sorted subsets, roughly 200 ng of genomic DNA, equivalent to 25,000 to 35,000 T cell genomes, went into each replicate PCR. The purified libraries were quantified using a Qubit 3.0 fluorometer, sized with a Bioanalyzer 2100, and then quantified again using the KAPA Library Quantification kit. Each immunoSEQ 96-well plate was sequenced on its own single-read 150-cycle Illumina NextSeq 550 flow cell. In the source study's methods: Because the immunoSEQ output held only junctional sequences and lacked quality scores, the filtering could not match the filtering applied to full-length reads. To assign V/J genes and CDR3, sequences were annotated against IMGT germline references using PyIR, a Python wrapper for IgBLAST v1.9. Reads were filtered out if the reads had weak V/J assignments (E-value above 1e-6), no CDR3, stop codons, out-of-frame junctions, or ambiguous translated residues. V3J clonotypes were defined by identical inferred V gene, J gene, and CDR3 amino acid sequence. Percentage overlap between repertoires was computed as shared unique clonotypes divided by the size of the smaller repertoire. Repertoire richness was assessed with RTK rarefaction, the Chao1 estimator, and Recon v2.1 estimates of unobserved clonotypes. Generation probabilities for all TCRbeta clonotypes obtained by the gDNA method from a handful of donors were computed using OLGA. The source is immuneACCESS, and TCRdb retained only in-frame sequences with V and J called. Part of the clones is not carried over; for the studies checked, unresolved V genes explain less than half of this, and the remainder is unexplained. V and J calls and clone size are as listed in that table; D and trimming were resolved from the DNA. This sample lists under 600,000 clones; 95% to 98% were detected once. The ten largest clones take up approximately 0.33% of the sample.

Based on the germline V gene, the CDR1 and CDR2 sequences are LGHNA and YSLEER. The CDR3 has 18 amino acids, counting the end cysteine and phenylalanine. The read is trimmed to its CDR3 DNA, 54 bases read in frame from base 1. Trimmed from V: 1 base; trimmed from J: 8 bases; junction bases lacking a gene match: 11. The data are from a study of shared clonotypes between healthy human individuals (dated by TCRdb to the early 2020s). Concerning the study at large: The cohort included three men and two women between 18 and 49 years of age. Each donor's leukapheresis produced roughly between roughly 0.9 and 9 billion PBMCs. Different laboratories and diverse techniques were used to prepare libraries and sequence TCR repertoires, to increase sequencing depth and limit assay-specific biases. The study deeply sequenced blood TCR repertoires of five healthy adults to estimate repertoire size and the extent of clonotype sharing between individuals. For each donor, three plates each were used for CD4 naive and CD4 memory, two plates were used for CD8 naive, and one plate was used for CD8 memory. General conclusions and limits of the study: Because the study included a small number of donors, the genetic and exposure-history diversity represented was limited. Roughly 5% of naive CD4, roughly 3.6% of naive CD8, approximately 2% of memory CD4, and about 0.4% of memory CD8 clonotypes were shared across a few donors. Estimated clonotype richness was generally larger for naive than for memory subsets. Compared with non-shared clonotypes, the clonotypes found in all four sorted-subset donors had higher generation probabilities. Rarefaction of sorted-subset datasets indicated incomplete sequencing despite the large sequencing depth. Pairwise subsampling led to the expectation that sequencing depth would affect the degree of clonotype sharing among donors. Sampling was restricted to blood, and TCR repertoires in tissue are likely to differ from TCR repertoires in blood.

CD8 naive samples were obtained by positive selection for CCR7 among CD45RO-negative cells, yielding a CD45RA+CCR7+ population from which TemRA cells were excluded. The donors were healthy, HIV-negative adults with no recently reported acute infections or vaccinations. Every donor was a Caucasian adult living in Nashville, Tennessee, USA. After blood collection by leukapheresis, PBMCs were isolated using Ficoll-Histopaque density gradient centrifugation and then cryopreserved in the vapor phase of liquid nitrogen. Analytical flow cytometry was used to check the purity and quantity of each magnetically sorted T cell population. Each sorted fraction had its genomic DNA isolated and then quantified by UV absorbance on a Nanodrop 2000c.

The source of this sequence is a man aged 30 to 39 in good health. The sample comprised naive CD8+ T cells sorted from blood. This sample's cell subset or site label indicates: CD45RA+CCR7+. The sequence links TRBV4-3 to TRBJ2-1, and 13 junction bases match TRBD2. Here is the DNA: TGCGCCAGCAGCCAAGCGGTGCGGACTAGCGGGAGTTTCTATGAGCAGTTCTTC. It specifies CASSQAVRTSGSFYEQFF.